Listed below are T cell receptor beta chains from one sample, sequenced in a study of persistence of HIV-infected CD4 T cells. Clones were sequenced by immunoSEQ multiplex PCR, and TCRdb holds only the in-frame ones, with some missing. The data contain under 9,000 clones, roughly three quarters of them singletons. Their specific antigens are unknown. The sample was CD4+ T cells sorted from PBMCs after 18-hour stimulation, taken from a patient who received antiretroviral therapy. Every receptor here comes from an adult woman with HIV who was CMV-seropositive. Both conserved end residues are part of each CDR3. A D gene is named only where the DNA matches it firmly. Clone size appears in some rows only: once, few, many, or a class for an expanded clone.

clone size	D gene	V gene	CDR3 length	J gene	CDR3 protein	CDR3 DNA
NA	TRBD2	TRBV16	13	TRBJ2-1	CASSQSSGGLQFF	TGTGCCAGCAGCCAATCTAGCGGGGGGCTACAGTTCTTC
NA	TRBD2	TRBV11-3	15	TRBJ2-1	CASSGTGTSYNEQFF	TGTGCCAGCAGCGGAACCGGGACTAGCTATAATGAGCAGTTCTTC
NA	NA	TRBV6-4	10	TRBJ1-1	CASGRSEAFF	TGTGCCAGCGGGCGTTCTGAAGCTTTCTTT
NA	NA	TRBV10-1	9	TRBJ1-1	CASSEPLIF	TGCGCCAGCAGTGAGCCCCTCATCTTT
NA	TRBD1	TRBV5-4	14	TRBJ1-2	CASSVSGTAYGYTF	TGTGCCAGCAGCGTATCCGGGACAGCTTATGGCTACACCTTC
NA	TRBD1	TRBV20-1	14	TRBJ1-1	CSAGGQGAYTEAFF	TGCAGTGCTGGTGGACAGGGAGCCTACACTGAAGCTTTCTTT
NA	NA	TRBV28	13	TRBJ1-6	CASSPAGGVSLHF	TGTGCCAGCAGCCCGGCGGGGGGTGTTTCCCTCCACTTT
NA	NA	TRBV6-5	13	TRBJ1-1	CASSSVPNTEAFF	TGTGCCAGCAGTTCGGTTCCGAACACTGAAGCTTTCTTT
NA	NA	TRBV28	12	TRBJ1-2	CASSLQTYGYTF	TGTGCCAGCAGTTTACAGACCTATGGCTACACCTTC
NA	NA	TRBV9	14	TRBJ2-3	CASSVQSGTDTQYF	TGTGCCAGCAGCGTTCAGAGCGGCACAGATACGCAGTATTTT
NA	TRBD2	TRBV7-8	17	TRBJ2-3	CASSSVETSGSLDTQYF	TGTGCCAGCAGCTCCGTGGAGACTAGCGGGAGTTTGGATACGCAGTATTTT
NA	TRBD1	TRBV7-8	14	TRBJ1-5	CASRQGASNQPQHF	TGTGCCAGCCGCCAGGGGGCGAGCAATCAGCCCCAGCATTTT
few	NA	TRBV11-3	13	TRBJ2-5	CASSLNLRETQYF	TGTGCCAGCAGCTTAAATTTGCGGGAGACCCAGTACTTC
NA	NA	TRBV24-1	14	TRBJ1-5	CATRADGNNQPQHF	TGTGCCACCAGGGCGGACGGGAACAATCAGCCCCAGCATTTT
NA	NA	TRBV7-2	13	TRBJ1-5	CASSNEVNQPQHF	TGTGCCAGCAGCAACGAGGTCAATCAGCCCCAGCATTTT
NA	NA	TRBV4-1	15	TRBJ2-1	CASSQAQASFYEQFF	TGCGCCAGCAGCCAAGCCCAGGCCTCGTTCTATGAGCAGTTCTTC
NA	NA	TRBV15	15	TRBJ1-5	CATSRDFTGNQPQHF	TGTGCCACCAGCAGAGATTTCACGGGGAATCAGCCCCAGCATTTT
NA	NA	TRBV29-1	12	TRBJ2-7	CSVGGDSYEQYF	TGCAGCGTTGGGGGGGACTCCTACGAGCAGTACTTC
NA	TRBD2	TRBV11-1	16	TRBJ2-7	CASSPPLGGLVGEQYF	TGTGCCAGCAGCCCCCCTCTCGGGGGACTAGTGGGCGAGCAGTACTTC
NA	TRBD2	TRBV2	12	TRBJ2-1	CASSGTRDEQFF	TGTGCCAGCAGTGGGACTAGAGATGAGCAGTTCTTC
NA	NA	TRBV24-1	15	TRBJ2-7	CATSDPTQGFYEQYF	TGTGCCACCAGTGACCCTACTCAGGGGTTCTACGAGCAGTACTTC
NA	NA	TRBV28	14	TRBJ1-5	CASRTSGSDQPQHF	TGTGCCAGCAGGACCTCAGGGTCAGATCAGCCCCAGCATTTT
NA	TRBD1	TRBV12-5	17	TRBJ2-2	CASGLLWTGESTGELFF	TGTGCTAGTGGTTTGCTATGGACAGGGGAGAGCACCGGGGAGCTGTTTTTT
NA	TRBD2	TRBV27	17	TRBJ2-1	CASTQRVGLAGGNEQFF	TGTGCCAGCACTCAACGCGTGGGACTAGCGGGAGGTAATGAGCAGTTCTTC
NA	NA	TRBV20-1	11	TRBJ1-1	CSARAPVEAFF	TGCAGTGCTAGAGCCCCGGTTGAAGCTTTCTTT
NA	TRBD1	TRBV5-1	15	TRBJ1-4	CASSLEGTENEKLFF	TGCGCCAGCAGCTTGGAAGGGACAGAAAATGAAAAACTGTTTTTT
NA	NA	TRBV10-1	11	TRBJ1-5	CASSDGGPQHF	TGCGCCAGCAGTGATGGTGGGCCCCAGCATTTT